This T cell receptor (beta chain) is drawn from a study of early T cells in non-severe SARS-CoV-2 infection. Turning to the study itself: Chains were unpaired, as sequencing was done on bulk RNA from unsorted whole blood. General study findings and limits: Matching against VDJdb likely underestimated virus-specific expansions, favoring anti-spike CD8.

This clonotype was counted only a few times. No antigen is known for it. After removal of 1 base from V and 4 bases from J, the junction contained 3 bases not matched to a gene. The CDR3 runs 14 residues. The germline V gene has CDR1 SGHTA and CDR2 FQGNSA. Unique molecular identifiers were added to individual cDNA molecules. TCRdb ran MiXCR on the 5' RACE reads and lists one entry per CDR3 protein. The repertoire has tens of thousands of distinct CDR3 sequences, about 15% of them found once; the top ten carry under 6.5%. The V and J genes are TRBV7-2 and TRBJ1-1; 7 nucleotides match TRBD1. The sequenced sample consisted of whole blood. The sequence was obtained from an adult who was a healthcare worker with PCR-confirmed SARS-CoV-2 infection or an uninfected control (not recorded which). The CDR3 DNA sequence: TGTGCCAGCAGCTTAGGCGCAGGGGGCACTGAAGCTTTCTTT. Translating gives CASSLGAGGTEAFF.